The 24 T cell receptor beta chains below were found in one sample sequenced in a study of Ad26.COV2.S vaccination and SARS-CoV-2 variants. Specified treatment: over 15 received Ad26.COV2.S at low or high dose, single or two shots; several received placebo; per-sample allocation not given. It was on day 63 after the first vaccine or placebo injection that samples were taken. Assay used: immunoSEQ multiplex PCR; TCRdb lists only in-frame clones, some missing. The data contain 440,000 or so clones, about 90% of them singletons. The starting material was peripheral blood, obtained in a trial of Ad26.COV2.S vaccine versus placebo. The receptors stem from a person between 18 and 65 years old who received the Ad26.COV2.S COVID-19 vaccine or a placebo.

V and J are TRBV27 and TRBJ1-2; perhaps TRBD1 as D (6 bases). The CDR3 has 16 residues. Germline CDR1 and CDR2: MNHEY and SMNVEV (reference sequence). The V gene lost 1 base and the J gene lost 8 bases, with 20 bases spanning the gap. CDR3 nucleotide sequence: TGTGCCAGCAGTTTATGGGGAGGGGGGGGCTTAGGCGGCTACACCTTC. Amino acid sequence: CASSLWGGGGLGGYTF.

This rearrangement joins TRBV7-9 to TRBJ1-6; possible D gene TRBD1, 5 bases. Trimming stripped 3 bases from V and 7 bases from J, with 10 bases between. Germline CDR1 is SEHNR and CDR2 is FQNEAQ (reference sequence). The CDR3 sequence is 14 residues long. The CDR3: CASSFTGGNSPLHF. Written as DNA, the CDR3 is TGTGCCAGCAGCTTCACTGGGGGGAATTCACCCCTCCACTTT. The full variable domain, its missing parts supplied by reference TRBV7-9 and TRBJ1-6, is DTGVSQNPRHKITKRGQNVTFRCDPISEHNRLYWYRQTLGQGPEFLTYFQNEAQLEKSRLLSDRFSAERPKGSFSTLEIQRTEQGDSAMYLCASSFTGGNSPLHFGNGTRLTVT.

The V and J genes are TRBV10-2 and TRBJ1-5, with D possibly being TRBD1 (6 bases). This CDR3 has 13 amino acids. Germline CDR1 and CDR2: WSHSY and SAAADI. V lost 6 bases and J 7 bases, leaving 13 bases between the germline ends. The CDR3: CASRSGGAQPQHF. CDR3 DNA sequence: TGCGCCAGCAGGTCCGGGGGCGCACAGCCCCAGCATTTT.

In this sample, this clone turned up once. The V and J genes are TRBV4-3 and TRBJ2-7; 9 nucleotides match TRBD2. The junction had 3 bases not matched to a gene; V was cut back by 4 bases and J by 2 bases. Germline V lookup: CDR1 LGHNA, CDR2 YSLEER. The CDR3 extends over 14 amino acids. CDR3 residues: CASSPGLATYEQYF. In DNA form, the CDR3 reads TGCGCCAGCAGCCCAGGACTAGCGACCTACGAGCAGTACTTC.

The CDR3 region has the DNA TGTGCCAGCAGCCAAAGCCCGGACTTAAATGTCTACGAGCAGTACTTC. It specifies CASSQSPDLNVYEQYF. The chain couples TRBV3-1 (or the pseudogene TRBV3-2) to TRBJ2-7, with D maybe TRBD2 (5 bases). Trimming took 2 bases from V and 3 from J, leaving 17 bases between them. The CDR3 sequence is 16 residues long. Germline CDR1 LGHDT, CDR2 YNNKEL (reference sequence).

V and J are TRBV28 and TRBJ1-1; a weak D match, TRBD1 (5 bases). V lost 2 bases, J lost 4 bases, and 20 bases lay in between. Germline assignment: CDR1 MDHEN and CDR2 SYDVKM. The CDR3 length is 17 residues. Here the CDR3 reads CASSLIWWGGRSTEAFF. The CDR3, as DNA: TGTGCCAGCAGTTTAATCTGGTGGGGGGGGAGGAGCACTGAAGCTTTCTTT.

The chain joins TRBV19 to TRBJ2-3; 7 nucleotides agree with TRBD2. CDR3 length: 14 residues. CDR1 is LNHDA and CDR2 is SQIVND in the germline V gene (reference sequence). Germline trimming cut 6 bases from V and 3 bases from J; bases unmatched to any gene: 6. Written as DNA, the CDR3 is TGTGCCAGTAGCGGGGGACTACAAACAGATACGCAGTATTTT. Protein: CASSGGLQTDTQYF.

This clone has more than one count but fewer than ten. The V call is TRBV28, the J call TRBJ1-6; no firm D call. The germline CDR1 and CDR2 sequences are MDHEN and SYDVKM. The CDR3 totals 13 residues. V gave up 7 bases and J gave up 5 bases, with 9 bases separating them. The CDR3 sequence is CASKGSHNSPLHF. The CDR3 DNA reads TGTGCCAGCAAAGGGTCCCATAATTCACCCCTCCACTTT.

CDR3 sequence (DNA): TGTGCCAGCAGCCAAGTGCTGAATAGTAAAGAGACCCAGTACTTC. Translated: CASSQVLNSKETQYF. V gene TRBV3-1 (or the pseudogene TRBV3-2) combines with J gene TRBJ2-5; no clear D. The ends were cut back, 1 base at V and 3 bases at J, with 12 bases in the middle. Per germline, CDR1 LGHDT and CDR2 YNNKEL (reference sequence). This CDR3 has 15 amino acids.

V is TRBV7-9 and J is TRBJ2-7, with no clear D. The CDR3 has 12 residues. The ends were cut back, 6 bases at V and 0 bases at J, with 6 bases in the middle. The germline V gene encodes CDR1 SEHNR and CDR2 FQNEAQ (reference sequence). CDR3 nucleotides: TGTGCCAGCAGTCAGGACTCCTACGAGCAGTACTTC. Amino acid sequence: CASSQDSYEQYF.

V gene TRBV24-1 combines with J gene TRBJ2-1; 8 nucleotides agree with TRBD1. From germline, CDR1 is KGHDR and CDR2 SFDVKD. Trimming took 4 bases from V and 2 from J; bases not matched to a gene: 6. This CDR3 is built from 16 residues. DNA for the CDR3: TGTGCCACCAGTGAGGGGCCAGGGGGCGCCTACAATGAGCAGTTCTTC. This gives the protein CATSEGPGGAYNEQFF.

This clone has a single count. The genes are TRBV7-6 and TRBJ1-4; 8 bases are a match to TRBD1. The CDR3 covers 16 residues. Looked up from germline, CDR1 is SGHVS and CDR2 is FNYEAQ. Unmatched junction bases numbered 15, after V lost 5 bases and J lost 10 bases. CDR3 coding DNA: TGTGCCAGCAGCGAGTCCCCAGGGGGCGGAGGTCGAAAACTGTTTTTT. Amino acids: CASSESPGGGGRKLFF.

The chain is built from TRBV11-2 and TRBJ1-2, with D possibly being TRBD1 (5 bases). Germline V gene data show CDR1 as SGHAT and CDR2 as FQNNGV. CDR3 size: 14 residues. Trimming shortened V by 5 bases and J by 6 bases, and 16 bases separated the two germline ends. CDR3 sequence reads: CASSPRQPLDGYTF. CDR3 in DNA: TGTGCCAGCAGCCCCCGACAGCCTCTTGATGGCTACACCTTC.

This chain uses TRBV7-9 with TRBJ2-2, with D possibly TRBD1 on 6 matching bases. CDR1 is SEHNR, CDR2 FQNEAQ, per germline (reference sequence). The CDR3 is 16 amino acids. Trimming removed 5 bases from V and 1 base from J, with 14 bases in between. CDR3 residues: CASSLQGTLNTGELFF. CDR3 in DNA: TGTGCCAGCAGCCTACAGGGAACCCTGAACACCGGGGAGCTGTTTTTT.

This chain connects TRBV29-1 to TRBJ1-2; D not certain. The CDR3 has 12 residues. Looked up from germline, CDR1 is SQVTM and CDR2 is ANQGSEA. The V end lost 6 bases, the J end lost 1 base, and 9 bases lay between the germline ends. The CDR3 here is CSVLGNNYGYTF. CDR3 DNA: TGCAGCGTATTGGGTAATAACTATGGCTACACCTTC.

The chain combines TRBV5-8 with TRBJ2-1, with TRBD2 as a possible D gene (5 bases). V was clipped by 9 bases and J by 1 base, with 11 bases between them. This CDR3 spans 13 amino acids. CDR1 and CDR2 (germline): SGHTS, YDEGEE. CDR3 in amino acids: CANSQRSYNEQFF. The CDR3 DNA follows: TGTGCCAACTCCCAGCGGTCCTACAATGAGCAGTTCTTC.

The V and J genes are TRBV9 and TRBJ2-5; the D is unclear. Germline V gives CDR1 SGDLS, CDR2 YYNGEE. Trimming removed 1 base at V and 4 bases at J, with 5 bases between. CDR3 size: 12 residues. CDR3 in DNA: TGTGCCAGCAGCGTACAAGGAGAGACCCAGTACTTC. This sequence encodes CASSVQGETQYF.

This clone was picked up one time. The V call is TRBV30, the J call TRBJ1-2, with unresolved D. The CDR3 spans 12 residues. Germline V lookup: CDR1 GTSNPN, CDR2 SVGIG (reference sequence). V lost 4 bases, J lost 7 bases, and 13 bases lay in between. In DNA, the CDR3 is TGTGCCTGGACCCAAGGGAAAGCTGGCTACACCTTC. This codes for CAWTQGKAGYTF.

The chain uses TRBV7-2 and TRBJ2-3; D remains ambiguous. Trimming took off 1 base at V and 2 bases at J, with 16 bases between the two ends. Germline CDR1 and CDR2: SGHTA and FQGNSA. The CDR3 length is 17 residues. CDR3 DNA: TGTGCCAGCAGCTTAGTAGGTACGGTATCCAACACAGATACGCAGTATTTT. Its protein is CASSLVGTVSNTDTQYF.

The chain combines TRBV12-3 or TRBV12-4 with TRBJ2-3, with D perhaps matching TRBD2 (5 bases). This CDR3 spans 12 amino acids. Trimming took 11 bases from V and 3 from J, leaving 12 bases between them. The chain's CDR3 is CAVLVRTDTQYF. The CDR3 DNA is TGTGCCGTACTAGTACGAACAGATACGCAGTATTTT.

The rearrangement links TRBV4-1 to TRBJ1-1; 8 bases fit TRBD1. J lost 4 bases, V lost 1 base, and 11 bases had no gene match. The CDR3 covers 17 residues. Per the germline V gene, CDR1 is MGHRA and CDR2 is YSYEKL. This chain's CDR3 is CASSQGLDRDSGTEAFF. The DNA for the CDR3 is TGCGCCAGCAGCCAAGGACTGGACAGGGACTCGGGCACTGAAGCTTTCTTT.

This chain uses TRBV9 with TRBJ1-3; D call uncertain. The CDR3 has 12 residues. CDR1 SGDLS and CDR2 YYNGEE come from the germline V gene. Trimming left V 3 bases short and J 5 bases short, with 6 bases between. The CDR3 loop is CASSGRRNTIYF. The DNA of the CDR3 is TGTGCCAGCAGCGGAAGGAGAAACACCATATATTTT.

The rearrangement uses TRBV9 and TRBJ1-1, with D hard to call. V lost 0 bases, J lost 0 bases, and 6 bases lay in between. CDR1 and CDR2 from the germline V gene are SGDLS and YYNGEE. This CDR3 region has 14 residues. The CDR3 bases are TGTGCCAGCAGCGTAGGATTCATGAACACTGAAGCTTTCTTT. Protein: CASSVGFMNTEAFF.

The chain has TRBV12-3 or TRBV12-4 and TRBJ1-1, with 8 nucleotides matching TRBD1. This CDR3 has 13 residues. The ends lost 3 bases at V and 5 bases at J; junction bases unmatched: 2. The CDR3 nucleotides are TGTGCCAGCAGTTTCCAGGGGGCTACTGAAGCTTTCTTT. This codes for CASSFQGATEAFF.